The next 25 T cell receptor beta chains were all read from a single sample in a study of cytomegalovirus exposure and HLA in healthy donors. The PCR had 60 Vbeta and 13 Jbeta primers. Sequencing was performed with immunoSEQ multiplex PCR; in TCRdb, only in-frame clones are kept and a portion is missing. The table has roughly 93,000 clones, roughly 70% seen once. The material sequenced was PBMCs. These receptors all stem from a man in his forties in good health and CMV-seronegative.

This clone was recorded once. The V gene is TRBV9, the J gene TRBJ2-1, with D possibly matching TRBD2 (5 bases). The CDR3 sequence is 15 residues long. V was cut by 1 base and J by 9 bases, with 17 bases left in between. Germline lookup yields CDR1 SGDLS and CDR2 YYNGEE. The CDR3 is CASSVSGPGHGEQFF. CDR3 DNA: TGTGCCAGCAGCGTAAGCGGTCCTGGGCATGGTGAGCAGTTCTTC.

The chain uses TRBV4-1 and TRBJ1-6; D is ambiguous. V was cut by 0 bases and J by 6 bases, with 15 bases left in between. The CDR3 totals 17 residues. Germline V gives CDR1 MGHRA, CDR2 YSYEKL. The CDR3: CASSQELLTVTNSPLHF. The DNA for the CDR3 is TGCGCCAGCAGCCAAGAACTTCTTACAGTGACTAATTCACCCCTCCACTTT.

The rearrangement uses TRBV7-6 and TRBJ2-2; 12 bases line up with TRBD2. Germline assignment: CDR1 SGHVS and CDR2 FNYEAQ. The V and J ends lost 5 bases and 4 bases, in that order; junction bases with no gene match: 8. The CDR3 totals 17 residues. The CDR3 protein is CASSPPGLAGPTGELFF. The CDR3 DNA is TGTGCCAGCAGCCCCCCTGGACTAGCGGGACCCACCGGGGAGCTGTTTTTT.

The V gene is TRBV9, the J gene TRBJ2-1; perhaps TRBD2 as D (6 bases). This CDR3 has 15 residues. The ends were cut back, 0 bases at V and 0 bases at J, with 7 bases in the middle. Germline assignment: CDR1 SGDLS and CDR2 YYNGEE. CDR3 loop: CASSVAGDSYNEQFF. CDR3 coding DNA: TGTGCCAGCAGCGTAGCGGGAGACTCCTACAATGAGCAGTTCTTC.

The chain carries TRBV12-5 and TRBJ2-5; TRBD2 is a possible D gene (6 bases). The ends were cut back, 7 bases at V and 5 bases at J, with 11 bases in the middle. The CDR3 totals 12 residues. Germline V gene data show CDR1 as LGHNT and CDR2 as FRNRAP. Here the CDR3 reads CASAGAGETQYF. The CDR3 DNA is TGTGCTAGTGCTGGGGCGGGGGAGACCCAGTACTTC.

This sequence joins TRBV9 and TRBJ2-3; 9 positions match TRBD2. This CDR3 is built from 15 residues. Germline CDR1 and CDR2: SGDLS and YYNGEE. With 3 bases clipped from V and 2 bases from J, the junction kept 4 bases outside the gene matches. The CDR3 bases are TGTGCCAGCAGCGCCCAGCGGGGGGTCACAGATACGCAGTATTTT. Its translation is CASSAQRGVTDTQYF.

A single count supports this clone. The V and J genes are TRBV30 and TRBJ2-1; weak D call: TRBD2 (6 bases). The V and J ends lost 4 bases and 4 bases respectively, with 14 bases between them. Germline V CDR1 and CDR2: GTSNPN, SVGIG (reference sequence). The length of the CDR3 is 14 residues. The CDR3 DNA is TGTGCCTGGACCCGGGGGAAGGTATACAATGAGCAGTTCTTC. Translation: CAWTRGKVYNEQFF.

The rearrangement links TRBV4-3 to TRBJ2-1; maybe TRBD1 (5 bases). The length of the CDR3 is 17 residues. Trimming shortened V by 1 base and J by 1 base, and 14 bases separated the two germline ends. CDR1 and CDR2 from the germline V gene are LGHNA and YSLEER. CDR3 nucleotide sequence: TGCGCCAGCAGCCAAGTAGGCGGACATCTTTCCTACAATGAGCAGTTCTTC. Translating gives CASSQVGGHLSYNEQFF.

The CDR3 protein is CASRGQSYEQYF. The CDR3 DNA reads TGTGCCAGCAGAGGACAGTCCTACGAGCAGTACTTC. The chain is built from TRBV2 and TRBJ2-7; D perhaps matches TRBD1 (6 bases). The V end lost 6 bases, the J end lost 1 base, and 7 bases lay between the germline ends. This CDR3 contains 12 residues. Germline loops: CDR1 SNHLY, CDR2 FYNNEI.

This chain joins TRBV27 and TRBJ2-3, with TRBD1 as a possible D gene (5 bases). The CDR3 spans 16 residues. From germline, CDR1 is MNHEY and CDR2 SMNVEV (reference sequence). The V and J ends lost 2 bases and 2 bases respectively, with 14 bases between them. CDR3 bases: TGTGCCAGCAGTTTAAGGCAGGGTGGGCCCACAGATACGCAGTATTTT. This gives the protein CASSLRQGGPTDTQYF.

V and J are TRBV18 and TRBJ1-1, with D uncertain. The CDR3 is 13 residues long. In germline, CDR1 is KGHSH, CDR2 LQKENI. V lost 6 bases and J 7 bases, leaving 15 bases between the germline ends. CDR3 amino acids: CASSPRVVDEAFF. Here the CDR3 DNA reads TGTGCCAGCTCCCCCCGGGTAGTTGATGAAGCTTTCTTT.

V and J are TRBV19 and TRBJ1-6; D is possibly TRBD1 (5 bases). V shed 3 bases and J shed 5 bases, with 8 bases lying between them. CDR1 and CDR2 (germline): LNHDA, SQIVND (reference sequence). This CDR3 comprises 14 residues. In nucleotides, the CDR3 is TGTGCCAGTAGTATTGCAGGGAATAATTCACCCCTCCACTTT. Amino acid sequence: CASSIAGNNSPLHF.

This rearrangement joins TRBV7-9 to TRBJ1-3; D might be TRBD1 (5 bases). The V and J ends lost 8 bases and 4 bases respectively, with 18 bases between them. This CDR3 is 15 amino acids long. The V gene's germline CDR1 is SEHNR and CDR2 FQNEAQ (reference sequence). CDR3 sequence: CASVGDRGSGNTIYF. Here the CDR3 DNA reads TGTGCCAGCGTCGGCGATAGGGGTTCGGGAAACACCATATATTTT.

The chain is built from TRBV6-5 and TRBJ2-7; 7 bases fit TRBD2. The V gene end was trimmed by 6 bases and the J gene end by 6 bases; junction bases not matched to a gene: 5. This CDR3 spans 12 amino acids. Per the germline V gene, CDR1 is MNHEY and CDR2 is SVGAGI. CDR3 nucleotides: TGTGCCAGCAGGGGGGGGAAGCCCGAGCAGTACTTC. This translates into CASRGGKPEQYF.

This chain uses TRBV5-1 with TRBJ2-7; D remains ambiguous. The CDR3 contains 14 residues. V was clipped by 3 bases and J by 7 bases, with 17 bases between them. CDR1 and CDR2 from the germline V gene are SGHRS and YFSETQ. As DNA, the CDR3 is TGCGCCAGCAGCTGGTACTCCGAAAAGAGGGAGCAGTACTTC. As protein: CASSWYSEKREQYF.

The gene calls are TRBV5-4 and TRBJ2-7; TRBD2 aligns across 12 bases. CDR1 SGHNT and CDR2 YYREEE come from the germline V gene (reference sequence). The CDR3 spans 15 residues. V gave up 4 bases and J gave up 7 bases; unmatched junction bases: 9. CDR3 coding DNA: TGTGCCAGCAGCGGTCGACTAGCGGGGGAGGTTGAGCAGTACTTC. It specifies CASSGRLAGEVEQYF.

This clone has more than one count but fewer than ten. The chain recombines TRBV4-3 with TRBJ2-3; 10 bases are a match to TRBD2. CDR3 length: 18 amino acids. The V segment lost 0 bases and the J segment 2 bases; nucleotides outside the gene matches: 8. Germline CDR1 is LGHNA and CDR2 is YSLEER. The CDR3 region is CASSQDSVAGGVTDTQYF. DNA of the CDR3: TGCGCCAGCAGCCAAGATTCGGTAGCGGGGGGTGTCACAGATACGCAGTATTTT.

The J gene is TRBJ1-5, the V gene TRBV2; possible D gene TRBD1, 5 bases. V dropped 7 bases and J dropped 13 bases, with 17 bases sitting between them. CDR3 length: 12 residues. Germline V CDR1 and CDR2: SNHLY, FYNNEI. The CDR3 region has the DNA TGTGCCAGCAACCCGGGGGGGTCTCTGCAGCATTTT. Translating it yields CASNPGGSLQHF.

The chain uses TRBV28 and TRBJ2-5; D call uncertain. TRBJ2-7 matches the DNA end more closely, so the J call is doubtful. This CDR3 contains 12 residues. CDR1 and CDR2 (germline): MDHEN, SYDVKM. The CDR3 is CASSFSVYEQYF. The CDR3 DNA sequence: TGTGCCAGCAGTTTTAGTGTGTACGAGCAGTACTTC.

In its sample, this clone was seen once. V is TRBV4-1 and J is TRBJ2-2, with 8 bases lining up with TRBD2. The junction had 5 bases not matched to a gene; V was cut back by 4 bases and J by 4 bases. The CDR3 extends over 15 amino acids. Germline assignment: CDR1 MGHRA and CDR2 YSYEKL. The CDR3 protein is CASSPGGLGTGELFF. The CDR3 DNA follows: TGCGCCAGCAGCCCGGGGGGGCTTGGCACCGGGGAGCTGTTTTTT.

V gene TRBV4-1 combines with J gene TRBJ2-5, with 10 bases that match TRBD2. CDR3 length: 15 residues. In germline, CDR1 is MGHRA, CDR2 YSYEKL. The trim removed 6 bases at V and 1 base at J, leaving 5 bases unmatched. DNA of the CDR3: TGCGCCAGCAGGAGGAGCGGGGGGGCCCAAGAGACCCAGTACTTC. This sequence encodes CASRRSGGAQETQYF.

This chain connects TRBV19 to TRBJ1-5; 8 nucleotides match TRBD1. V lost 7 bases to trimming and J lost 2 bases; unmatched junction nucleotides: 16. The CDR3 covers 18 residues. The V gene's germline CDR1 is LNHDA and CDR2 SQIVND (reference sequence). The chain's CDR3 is CASTSSPGGLTGNQPQHF. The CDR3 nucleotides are TGTGCCAGTACAAGTAGCCCAGGGGGCCTCACAGGCAATCAGCCCCAGCATTTT. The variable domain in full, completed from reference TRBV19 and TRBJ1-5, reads DGGITQSPKYLFRKEGQNVTLSCEQNLNHDAMYWYRQDPGQGLRLIYYSQIVNDFQKGDIAEGYSVSREKKESFPLTVTSAQKNPTAFYLCASTSSPGGLTGNQPQHFGDGTRLSIL.

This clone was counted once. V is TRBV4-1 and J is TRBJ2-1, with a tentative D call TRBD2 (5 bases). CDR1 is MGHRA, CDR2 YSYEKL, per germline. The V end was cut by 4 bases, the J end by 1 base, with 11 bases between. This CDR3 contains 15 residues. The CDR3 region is CASSPGEISYNEQFF. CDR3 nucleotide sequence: TGCGCCAGCAGCCCCGGGGAGATTTCCTACAATGAGCAGTTCTTC.

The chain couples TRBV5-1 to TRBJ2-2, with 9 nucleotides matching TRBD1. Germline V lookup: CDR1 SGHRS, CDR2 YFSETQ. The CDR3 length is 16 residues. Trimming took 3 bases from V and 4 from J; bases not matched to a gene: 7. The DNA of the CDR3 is TGCGCCAGCAGCTGGGACAGGGATCTTCCCACCGGGGAGCTGTTTTTT. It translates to CASSWDRDLPTGELFF.

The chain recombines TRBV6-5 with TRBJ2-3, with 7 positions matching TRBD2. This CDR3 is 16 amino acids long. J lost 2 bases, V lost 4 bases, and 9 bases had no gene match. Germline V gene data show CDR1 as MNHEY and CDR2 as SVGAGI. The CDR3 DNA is TGTGCCAGCAGTTCCCGAGGAGCGGGGTTCACAGATACGCAGTATTTT. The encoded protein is CASSSRGAGFTDTQYF.